This T cell receptor (beta chain) was captured by sequencing in a study of response to subunit inactivated influenza vaccine. Regarding the study as a whole: The authors proposed limited new T cell recruitment per seasonal influenza vaccination.

As for this clonotype: Its antigen remains unknown.

The CDR3 has 13 residues. V was clipped by 9 bases and J by 4 bases; unmatched bases: 6. The germline gives CDR1 SEHNR, CDR2 FQNEAQ (reference sequence). Via MiXCR, TCRdb re-called the RT-PCR reads, giving one row per CDR3 protein. In the table there are some 500,000 distinct CDR3 sequences, roughly 25% of which are singletons. This TCR derives from a man between 45 and 60 years old who received an inactivated influenza vaccine. This chain links TRBV7-9 with TRBJ2-3; 8 nucleotides agree with TRBD2. Sequences were derived from CD4+ T cells sorted from PBMCs, sampled roughly 5 days after vaccination. Here the CDR3 reads CASREGFADTQYF. The CDR3 DNA reads TGTGCCAGTCGGGAGGGCTTCGCAGATACGCAGTATTTT.